The 26 T cell receptor beta chains presented below share a single source sample, sequenced in a study of T cells in Graves' hyperthyroidism and ophthalmopathy. TCR beta CDR3 regions were amplified from RNA. An initial round of RT-PCR targeting the TCR CDR3 relied on the HTBI primer set. In TCRdb, the multiplex PCR reads were re-called with MiXCR into one record per CDR3 protein. Counted here are 360,000 or so distinct CDR3 sequences, around 15% occurring once; the ten biggest clones make up roughly a fifth. What was sequenced was blood. These receptors all stem from a woman aged 55-75 years with Graves' ophthalmopathy.

This clonotype was recorded at least ten times. The rearrangement uses TRBV30 and TRBJ2-1; D not resolved. The length of the CDR3 is 11 residues. V was cut by 2 bases and J by 8 bases, with 7 bases left in between. From germline, CDR1 is GTSNPN and CDR2 SVGIG (reference sequence). CDR3 coding DNA: TGTGCCTGGAGTAATAGGGATGAGCAGTTCTTC. This encodes CAWSNRDEQFF. Together with reference TRBV30 and TRBJ2-1, the CDR3 gives the full variable domain: SQTIHQWPATLVQPVGSPLSLECTVEGTSNPNLYWYRQAAGRGLQLLFYSVGIGQISSEVPQNLSASRPQDRQFILSSKKLLLSDSGFYLCAWSNRDEQFFGPGTRLTVL.

This clonotype turned up a few times. This CDR3 reads CASNRDRTDTQYF. The DNA for the CDR3 is TGCGCCAGCAATCGGGACCGCACAGATACGCAGTATTTT. The rearrangement joins TRBV5-1 to TRBJ2-3, with D perhaps being TRBD1 or TRBD2 (5 bases each). CDR3 size: 13 residues. The ends were cut back, 6 bases at V and 1 base at J, with 9 bases in the middle. Per the germline V gene, CDR1 is SGHRS and CDR2 is YFSETQ.

This chain connects TRBV7-6 to TRBJ2-2; the D gene is possibly TRBD1 (6 bases). V was trimmed by 5 bases and J by 8 bases, leaving 15 bases between them. There are 14 residues in the CDR3. The germline CDR1 and CDR2 sequences are SGHVS and FNYEAQ. The CDR3 spells CASSRSGAPGELFF. CDR3 bases: TGTGCCAGCAGCAGATCAGGGGCCCCGGGGGAGCTGTTTTTT.

Many counts were recorded for this clonotype. The CDR3 DNA sequence: TGTGCCAGCACCTGGACCGAACAAGAGACCCAGTACTTC. Translation gives CASTWTEQETQYF. The chain has TRBV6-1 and TRBJ2-5; D is unresolved. There are 13 residues in the CDR3. The V and J ends lost 7 bases and 2 bases respectively, with 11 bases between them. CDR1 and CDR2 from the germline V gene are MNHNS and SASEGT.

J is TRBJ2-7 and V is TRBV27, with 9 positions matching TRBD1. Trimming removed 3 bases from V and 6 bases from J; junction bases left unmatched: 3. Germline V gene lookup returns CDR1 MNHEY and CDR2 SMNVEV (reference sequence). CDR3 length: 13 residues. CDR3 protein: CASSLDRGTEQYF. In DNA form, the CDR3 reads TGTGCCAGCAGTTTGGACAGGGGAACCGAGCAGTACTTC.

Comments on this clonotype: A much larger clone is a single base away; this may be a read error. The V gene is TRBV19, the J gene TRBJ2-1; possibly TRBD2 for D (5 bases). The CDR3 length is 13 residues. In germline, CDR1 is LNHDA, CDR2 SQIVND (reference sequence). The ends were cut back, 6 bases at V and 6 bases at J, with 12 bases in the middle. In DNA, the CDR3 is TGTGCCAGTAGGGCCTTGGAGGCCAATGAGCAGTTCTTC. Protein product: CASRALEANEQFF.

J is TRBJ2-1 and V is TRBV30; 8 bases map to TRBD2. Germline assignment: CDR1 GTSNPN and CDR2 SVGIG (reference sequence). V dropped 0 bases and J dropped 1; count of bases not matched to a gene: 2. The CDR3 extends over 15 amino acids. The CDR3 spells CAWSVSGSSYNEQFF. CDR3 DNA: TGTGCCTGGAGTGTCAGCGGGAGTTCCTACAATGAGCAGTTCTTC. The whole variable domain, remainder taken from reference TRBV30 and TRBJ2-1, is SQTIHQWPATLVQPVGSPLSLECTVEGTSNPNLYWYRQAAGRGLQLLFYSVGIGQISSEVPQNLSASRPQDRQFILSSKKLLLSDSGFYLCAWSVSGSSYNEQFFGPGTRLTVL.

This clonotype has at least ten counts. The chain combines TRBV7-8 with TRBJ2-7; TRBD2 agrees at 7 bases. Trimming cost V 5 bases and J 2 bases; bases outside gene matches: 12. Germline-derived CDR1 and CDR2 are SGHVS and FQNEAQ. CDR3 length: 16 residues. The CDR3, as DNA: TGTGCCAGCAGCCCCCCCCGGAGACTAGCACCCTACGAGCAGTACTTC. Protein sequence: CASSPPRRLAPYEQYF.

This clonotype was seen at least ten times. J is TRBJ2-3 and V is TRBV7-2; maybe TRBD2 (5 bases). This CDR3 comprises 16 residues. The ends were cut back, 1 base at V and 3 bases at J, with 14 bases in the middle. The germline CDR1 and CDR2 sequences are SGHTA and FQGNSA. CDR3 sequence: CASSLGGSPRTDTQYF. CDR3 bases: TGTGCCAGCAGCTTAGGAGGGTCCCCTCGTACAGATACGCAGTATTTT.

This chain joins TRBV6-1 and TRBJ1-2; perhaps TRBD1 as D (6 bases). This CDR3 spans 12 amino acids. Trimming shortened V by 7 bases and J by 3 bases, and 9 bases separated the two germline ends. Per germline, CDR1 MNHNS and CDR2 SASEGT. Written as DNA, the CDR3 is TGTGCCAGCACCCGGACAGACTATGGCTACACCTTC. Its protein product is CASTRTDYGYTF.

This chain links TRBV12-3 or TRBV12-4 with TRBJ2-3; TRBD2 matches 12 bases. J gave up 7 bases and V 3 bases, and 14 bases lay outside the gene matches. The CDR3 extends over 18 amino acids. The CDR3 reads CASSFRLAGTSGPNTQYF. CDR3 nucleotide sequence: TGTGCCAGCAGTTTTAGGCTAGCGGGGACTAGCGGGCCCAATACGCAGTATTTT.

This clonotype was detected ten times or more. This chain joins TRBV3-1 and TRBJ1-1; perhaps TRBD1 as D (5 bases). Per the germline V gene, CDR1 is LGHDT and CDR2 is YNNKEL (reference sequence). This CDR3 has 15 amino acids. V was pared by 1 base and J by 1 base, with 10 bases between. DNA for the CDR3: TGTGCCAGCAGCCAAGCTACGGGGGGGAACACTGAAGCTTTCTTT. Translated, it gives CASSQATGGNTEAFF.

This sequence joins TRBV4-1 and TRBJ2-1, with 13 bases aligning to TRBD2. The CDR3 length is 17 residues. The V gene's germline CDR1 is MGHRA and CDR2 YSYEKL. The J segment lost 4 bases and the V segment lost 4 bases, leaving 7 bases of the junction unmatched. CDR3 DNA sequence: TGCGCCAGCAGCCGATCCGGGACTAGCGGGGAGTACAATGAGCAGTTCTTC. Its translation is CASSRSGTSGEYNEQFF.

This sequence joins TRBV7-9 and TRBJ2-1, with D perhaps assigned TRBD1 or TRBD2 (5 bases each). Germline values: CDR1 SEHNR, CDR2 FQNEAQ (reference sequence). The CDR3 totals 14 residues. Trimming removed 4 bases from V and 10 bases from J, with 17 bases in between. The CDR3 sequence is CASSSGTGTYEQFF. CDR3 DNA sequence: TGTGCCAGCAGCTCCGGGACGGGCACCTACGAGCAGTTCTTC.

This clonotype appeared many times. This chain connects TRBV28 to TRBJ2-7; TRBD2 matches at 7 bases. The J segment lost 3 bases and the V segment lost 5 bases, leaving 7 bases of the junction unmatched. CDR1 is MDHEN and CDR2 is SYDVKM in the germline V gene. This CDR3 has 14 amino acids. The DNA of the CDR3 is TGTGCCAGCAGTGGAAGCGGGGCCCACTACGAGCAGTACTTC. Translating gives CASSGSGAHYEQYF.

This rearrangement joins TRBV7-9 to TRBJ1-2, with D hard to call. Germline V gives CDR1 SEHNR, CDR2 FQNEAQ (reference sequence). Deletions cut 1 base from V and 1 base from J, with 7 bases between. The CDR3 spans 14 residues. The CDR3 sequence is CASSLGADNYGYTF. The DNA of the CDR3 is TGTGCCAGCAGCTTAGGGGCGGATAACTATGGCTACACCTTC.

This clonotype was observed at least ten times. The chain couples TRBV12-3 or TRBV12-4 to TRBJ2-3; no definite D call. Trimming took off 2 bases at V and 4 bases at J, with 19 bases between the two ends. The CDR3 consists of 17 residues. The CDR3 DNA follows: TGTGCCAGCAGTTTATACCGGCTGGGGTATGGCCCAGATACGCAGTATTTT. This gives the protein CASSLYRLGYGPDTQYF.

There are a few counts of this clonotype. The rearrangement joins TRBV29-1 to TRBJ1-1; D possibly corresponds to TRBD1 (6 bases). Between the trimmed V and J ends, which lost 6 bases and 4 bases, there was a span of 24 bases. Germline loops: CDR1 SQVTM, CDR2 ANQGSEA. This CDR3 has 16 amino acids. CDR3: CSVGHGGRVVSTEAFF. In DNA form, the CDR3 reads TGCAGCGTAGGTCACGGGGGCAGGGTTGTAAGCACTGAAGCTTTCTTT.

This clonotype has at least ten counts. The rearrangement links TRBV5-1 to TRBJ1-5, with 9 positions matching TRBD1. The CDR3 contains 15 residues. V was clipped by 4 bases and J by 6 bases; unmatched bases: 8. The germline V gene has CDR1 SGHRS and CDR2 YFSETQ. CDR3 protein: CASSPGTGRGQPQHF. As DNA, the CDR3 is TGCGCCAGCAGCCCGGGGACAGGGAGGGGTCAGCCCCAGCATTTT.

Concerning this clonotype: This may come from a read error, since a much larger clone is one base off. CDR3 DNA sequence: TGTGCCAGCAGCTTAGGGACAGGAGGGGGGTACGAGCAGTACTTC. This gives the protein CASSLGTGGGYEQYF. V usage is TRBV13 and J usage is TRBJ2-7, with D perhaps given as TRBD1 or TRBD2 (6 bases each). There are 15 residues in the CDR3. Germline-derived CDR1 and CDR2 are PRHDT and FYEKMQ (reference sequence). The V end lost 0 bases, the J end lost 4 bases, and 13 bases lay between the germline ends.

This chain links TRBV28 with TRBJ1-6, with 7 bases lining up with TRBD1. The germline V gene encodes CDR1 MDHEN and CDR2 SYDVKM. The length of the CDR3 is 15 residues. V shed 7 bases, J shed 10 bases, and the junction held 13 bases outside the gene matches. The CDR3 coding sequence is TGTGCCAGCATAGCGAGGGGGCGATCAGGATCACCCCTCCACTTT. Translated: CASIARGRSGSPLHF.

This clonotype appeared a single time. The rearrangement joins TRBV7-2 to TRBJ2-7; 13 positions agree with TRBD2. Germline V gene sequence: CDR1 SGHTA, CDR2 FQGNSA. Trimming cost V 1 base and J 0 bases; bases outside gene matches: 12. The CDR3 contains 20 residues. This CDR3 is CASSLGIRGRTSGSSYEQYF. In nucleotides, the CDR3 is TGTGCCAGCAGCTTAGGGATCAGGGGACGGACTAGCGGGAGCTCCTACGAGCAGTACTTC.

This clonotype was picked up a small number of times. The chain joins TRBV5-1 to TRBJ2-2; D unresolved. The CDR3 covers 15 residues. The germline CDR1 and CDR2 sequences are SGHRS and YFSETQ. With 0 bases removed from V and 4 bases from J, the gap between germline ends came to 10 bases. For the CDR3, the DNA is TGCGCCAGCAGCTTGGGGAGTCGCGGCACCGGGGAGCTGTTTTTT. It specifies CASSLGSRGTGELFF.

The chain couples TRBV12-3 or TRBV12-4 to TRBJ2-7; TRBD1 aligns across 10 bases. The CDR3 runs 15 residues. The J segment lost 6 bases and the V segment lost 3 bases, leaving 8 bases of the junction unmatched. DNA for the CDR3: TGTGCCAGCAGTTTCTCAGGACAGGGGGGGGTCGAGCAGTACTTC. Its translation: CASSFSGQGGVEQYF.

This clonotype was picked up a small number of times. The genes are TRBV5-6 and TRBJ2-2; D perhaps matches TRBD2 (6 bases). The CDR3 has 16 residues. Trimming pared 0 bases from V and 4 bases from J, leaving 13 bases between. Germline lookup yields CDR1 SGHDT and CDR2 YYEEEE. This chain's CDR3 is CASSLVGDSPTGELFF. The CDR3, as DNA: TGTGCCAGCAGCTTGGTGGGGGACTCCCCCACCGGGGAGCTGTTTTTT.

The table lists this clonotype with a few counts. The gene calls are TRBV11-3 and TRBJ2-2, with D perhaps TRBD1 (5 bases). This CDR3 region has 16 residues. Trimming cost V 5 bases and J 0 bases, with 13 bases left between them. Looked up from germline, CDR1 is SGHNT and CDR2 is YENEEA. The CDR3 region is CASSPQDTANTGELFF. DNA for the CDR3: TGTGCCAGCAGCCCTCAGGACACCGCGAACACCGGGGAGCTGTTTTTT.